The clone carrying this TCR beta chain was detected only a few times. This entry belongs to a study of blood T cell repertoires in COVID-19. About the study: Both acute and convalescent COVID-19 samples were obtained from the United States, Italy and Spain. PBMCs, B-cell-depleted T cells, or T cells provided the cDNA or gDNA that made up the material.

This CDR3 is 18 amino acids long. The V gene's germline CDR1 is SGHNT and CDR2 YENEEA. The V end lost 0 bases, the J end lost 0 bases, and 14 bases lay between the germline ends. Repertoires were generated with immunoSEQ multiplex PCR, while TCRdb's copy carries only in-frame clones and drops some. Among 150,000 to 200,000 clones listed, around four fifths were seen once. The material sequenced was peripheral blood. The receptor comes from a woman in her 30s with acute or convalescent COVID-19. The chain carries TRBV11-3 and TRBJ2-2; tentative D call: TRBD1 (7 bases). CDR3 DNA sequence: TGTGCCAGCAGCTTAGAGGAGGGGGCGCGGACGAACACCGGGGAGCTGTTTTTT. It is translated as CASSLEEGARTNTGELFF.